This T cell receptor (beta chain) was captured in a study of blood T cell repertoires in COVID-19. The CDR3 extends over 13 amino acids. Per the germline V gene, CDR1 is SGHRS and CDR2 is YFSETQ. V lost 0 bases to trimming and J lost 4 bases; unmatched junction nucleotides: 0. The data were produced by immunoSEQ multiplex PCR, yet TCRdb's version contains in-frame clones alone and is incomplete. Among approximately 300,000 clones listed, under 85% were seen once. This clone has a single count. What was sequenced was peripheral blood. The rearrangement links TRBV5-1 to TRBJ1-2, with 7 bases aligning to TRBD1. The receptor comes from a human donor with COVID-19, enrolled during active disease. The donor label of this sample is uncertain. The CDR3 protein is CASSLGDSYGYTF. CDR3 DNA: TGCGCCAGCAGCTTGGGGGACAGCTATGGCTACACCTTC.